A selection of T cell receptor beta chains follows, all from one sample in a study of vaccination effects on CD4 cells after COVID-19. Repertoires were generated with immunoSEQ multiplex PCR, while TCRdb's copy carries only in-frame clones and drops some. The sample lists over 45,000 clones, roughly 76% seen once, with about 18% in the top ten. The antigens these receptors bind are not known. The sample consisted of CD4+ T cells from PBMCs cultured with SARS-CoV-2 spike peptides, taken before COVID-19 vaccination. The receptors were sampled from a human donor who received a COVID-19 vaccine. Each CDR3 is given with its conserved first and last residue.

>TRBV7-8
CASFEAAGGGHTQYF
>TRBV9
CASGGEGYTF
>TRBV11-3
CASSPGTGETDTQYF
>TRBV18
CASSPIGGASTDTQYF
>TRBV28
CASRPGWWGYTF
>TRBV19
CASSRNRGNQPQHF
>TRBV4-1
CASSRVGRGNEQFF
>TRBV11-1
CASSPRANTQYF
>TRBV3-1/TRBV3-2
CASSQAGGAFF
>TRBV2
CAQGQGGEQYF
>TRBV30
CAWTGEGYTNQPQHF
>TRBV6-5
CASSRGTGSLGGYTF
>TRBV6-5
CASREVANTGELFF
>TRBV29-1
CSGGLLYNEQFF
>TRBV6-5
CASSLTGTYEQYF
>TRBV30
CAWKGLSNQPQHF
>TRBV29-1
CSVEFTGVLTGELFF
>TRBV4-1
CASSQGWAGNEKLFF
>TRBV5-1
CASSLGAERGYTF
>TRBV6-5
CASSYSRGPITDTQYF
>TRBV7-2
CASSLVEGGSGNTIYF
>TRBV18
CASSSQGIEAFF
>TRBV14
CASSQGRALETQYF
>TRBV6-4
CASSGLDGGSYEQYF
>TRBV27
CASSLRGGVTWTF
>TRBV29-1
CSVYRGAGDEQYF
>TRBV18
CASSPVSQGPSEQYF
>TRBV11-3
CASSFSGGPYNEQFF
>TRBV5-1
CASSLTQTGMGYTF
>TRBV5-5
CASSWGQGAGQPQHF
>TRBV28
CASSLAGTEAFF
>TRBV24-1
CATSVESLAGGGNEQFF
>TRBV4-3
CASSQTGKYEKLFF
>TRBV9
CASSPTSGRVDTQYF
>TRBV5-6
CASSLASRGGTVTQYF
>TRBV4-1
CASSQAMRSGSEQYF
>TRBV28
CASKRQGPYEQYF
>TRBV23-1
CALTLTGTYEQYF
>TRBV28
CASSPRSYMPYNEQFF
>TRBV5-1
CASSLGPTEGLDGYTF
>TRBV5-1
CASSLLAGGTPEQYF
>TRBV12-3/TRBV12-4
CASSRDGYEQYF
>TRBV9
CASSVDMRPENSPLHF
>TRBV5-4
CASSSKGGGEQFF
>TRBV19
CASSISWGGTGDVGPQHF
>TRBV6-5
CASRINRGSGSNF
>TRBV6-5
CASSLDRGAGDTQYF
>TRBV2
CASKVEYGYTF
>TRBV5-4
CASRGGNGRDTQYF
>TRBV4-2
CASSQDRQPQHF
>TRBV25-1
CASIPSGGTEAFF
>TRBV5-4
CASSSRDRTTQAFF